The following is a TCR beta chain sequence with its context. Antigen: not known. This entry comes from a study of radiation and T cells in renal cell carcinoma. On the study more broadly: Nephrectomy followed 15 Gy stereotactic body radiation by 4 weeks.

Time point noted: baseline pretreatment blood. The treatment: 15 Gy SBRT to primary tumor, nephrectomy 4 weeks later. After SBRT, blood was collected at 2 and 4 weeks, plus baseline. Findings and caveats of the study: In blood, top tumor clones expanded by 2 weeks, shrinking by 4. Baseline intratumoral clonotype presence is unknown without pretreatment biopsies.

Clones were read by immunoSEQ multiplex PCR, and TCRdb kept only the in-frame ones, dropping some. The table includes tens of thousands of clones, around 80% detected once. The CDR3 runs 16 residues. The ends lost 3 bases at V and 5 bases at J; junction bases unmatched: 5. Germline V gene lookup returns CDR1 SGHRS and CDR2 YFSETQ. V usage is TRBV5-1 and J usage is TRBJ2-1; 13 bases match TRBD2. The sample consisted of blood, taken from a patient whose treatment included radiotherapy and nephrectomy. This TCR came from a man in his fifties or sixties with renal cell carcinoma. The DNA of the CDR3 is TGCGCCAGCAGCTCCGGGACTAGCGGGGATAACAATGAGCAGTTCTTC. It encodes CASSSGTSGDNNEQFF.